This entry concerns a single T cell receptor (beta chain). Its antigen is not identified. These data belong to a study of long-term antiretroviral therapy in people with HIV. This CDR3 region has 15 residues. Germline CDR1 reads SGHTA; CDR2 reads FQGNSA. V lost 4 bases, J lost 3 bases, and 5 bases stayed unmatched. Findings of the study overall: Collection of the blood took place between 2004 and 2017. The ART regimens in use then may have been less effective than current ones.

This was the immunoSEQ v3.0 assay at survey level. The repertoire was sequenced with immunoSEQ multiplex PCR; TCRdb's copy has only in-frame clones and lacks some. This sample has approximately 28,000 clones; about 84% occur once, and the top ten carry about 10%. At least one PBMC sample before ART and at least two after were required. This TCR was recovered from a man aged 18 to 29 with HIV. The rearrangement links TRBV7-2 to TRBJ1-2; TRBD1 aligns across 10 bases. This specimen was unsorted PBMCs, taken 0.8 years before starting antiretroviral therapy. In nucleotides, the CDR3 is TGTGCCAGCAGCTCCGGGACAGGGGTGTACTATGGCTACACCTTC. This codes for CASSSGTGVYYGYTF.